This T cell receptor beta chain comes out of a study of read filtering for tumor transcriptome and immune sequencing. In this sample, this clonotype turned up many times. This library used 300 to 500 ng RNA and molecular barcoded adaptors spanning alpha/delta and beta/gamma chains. TCRdb re-analysed the reads in MiXCR, keeping a single row per CDR3 protein. This sample has around 48,000 distinct CDR3 sequences, with roughly 19% found just once. This CDR3 region has 13 residues. V was cut by 6 bases and J by 5 bases, with 13 bases left in between. The germline gives CDR1 MDHEN, CDR2 SYDVKM. Sequenced sample: a population of CD138-negative cells sorted from bone marrow. This chain links TRBV28 with TRBJ1-1; D is uncertain. This TCR was sampled from a donor aged 40 or older with multiple myeloma. CDR3 sequence reads: CASSSSRRTEAFF. DNA for the CDR3: TGTGCCAGCAGCTCAAGTCGTAGGACTGAAGCTTTCTTT.